Described below is a single TCR beta chain sequence and its context. This may stem from a read error, because a much larger clone lies one nucleotide away. At least 7 million PBMCs were isolated per sample. Primers used in a second PCR of about 7 to 12 cycles were a sample-barcoded 5' primer and a J-beta primer mix. TCRdb reanalysed the 5' RACE reads using MiXCR and keeps one entry per CDR3 protein. The sample yields more than 800,000 distinct CDR3 sequences, under 45% seen once. The data stem from a study of blood T cells in healthy people across ages. The CDR3 is 18 amino acids. Germline values: CDR1 LGHNA, CDR2 YNFKEQ. V was clipped by 2 bases and J by 0 bases, with 18 bases between them.

The sequence came from a woman aged 60 to 75 in good health. The chain joins TRBV4-2 to TRBJ2-3; the D is unclear. The source material was blood. CDR3 loop: CASSQLRRVVSSTDTQYF. The CDR3 nucleotides are TGTGCCAGCAGCCAACTACGGAGAGTCGTCTCTAGCACAGATACGCAGTATTTT.